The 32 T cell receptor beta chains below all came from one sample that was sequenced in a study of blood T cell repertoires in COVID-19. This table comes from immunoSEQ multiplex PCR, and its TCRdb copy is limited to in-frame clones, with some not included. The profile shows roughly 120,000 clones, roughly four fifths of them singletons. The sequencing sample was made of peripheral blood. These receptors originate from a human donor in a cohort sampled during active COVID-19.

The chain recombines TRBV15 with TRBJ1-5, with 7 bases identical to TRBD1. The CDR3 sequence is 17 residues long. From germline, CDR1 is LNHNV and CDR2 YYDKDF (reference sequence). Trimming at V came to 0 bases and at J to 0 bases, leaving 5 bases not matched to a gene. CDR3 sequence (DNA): TGTGCCACCAGCAGAGATGGCAGGGGGAATAGCAATCAGCCCCAGCATTTT. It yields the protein CATSRDGRGNSNQPQHF.

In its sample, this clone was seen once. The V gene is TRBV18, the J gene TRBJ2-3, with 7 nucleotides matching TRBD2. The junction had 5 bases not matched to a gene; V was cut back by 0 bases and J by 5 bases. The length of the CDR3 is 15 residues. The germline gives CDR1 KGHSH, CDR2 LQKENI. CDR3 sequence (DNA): TGTGCCAGCTCACCACCTGGCGGGGGACGAGATACGCAGTATTTT. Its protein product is CASSPPGGGRDTQYF.

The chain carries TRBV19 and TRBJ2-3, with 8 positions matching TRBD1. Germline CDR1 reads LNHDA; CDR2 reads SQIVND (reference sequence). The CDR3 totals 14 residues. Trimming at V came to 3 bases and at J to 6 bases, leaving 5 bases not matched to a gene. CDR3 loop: CASSIPGQADTQYF. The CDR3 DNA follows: TGTGCCAGTAGTATCCCGGGACAGGCGGATACGCAGTATTTT.

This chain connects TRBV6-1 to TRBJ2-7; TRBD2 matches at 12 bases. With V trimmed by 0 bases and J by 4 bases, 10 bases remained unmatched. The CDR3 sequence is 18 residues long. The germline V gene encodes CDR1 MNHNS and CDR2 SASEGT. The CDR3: CASSEARTSGAGTYEQYF. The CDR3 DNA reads TGTGCCAGCAGTGAAGCGCGGACTAGCGGGGCGGGGACGTACGAGCAGTACTTC.

The CDR3 DNA is TGCAGTGCTAGTCGGCTAGCGGGATTTGGGAGCCAAGAGACCCAGTACTTC. This codes for CSASRLAGFGSQETQYF. The V gene is TRBV20-1, the J gene TRBJ2-5; TRBD2 aligns across 9 bases. CDR1 and CDR2 from the germline V gene are DFQATT and SNEGSKA (reference sequence). This CDR3 is 17 amino acids long. J was trimmed by 1 base and V by 3 bases; bases with no gene match: 12.

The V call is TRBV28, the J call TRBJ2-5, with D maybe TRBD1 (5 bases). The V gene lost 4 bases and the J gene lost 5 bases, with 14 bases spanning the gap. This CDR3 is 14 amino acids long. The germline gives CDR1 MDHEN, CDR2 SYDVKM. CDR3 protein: CASSYLQDMETQYF. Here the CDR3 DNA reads TGTGCCAGCAGTTACCTACAGGATATGGAGACCCAGTACTTC.

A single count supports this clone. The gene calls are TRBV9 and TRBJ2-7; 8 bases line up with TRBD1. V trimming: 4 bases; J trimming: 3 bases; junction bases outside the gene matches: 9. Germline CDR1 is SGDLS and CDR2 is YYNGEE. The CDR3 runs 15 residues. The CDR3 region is CASSYRQGSNYEQYF. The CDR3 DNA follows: TGTGCCAGCAGCTACCGACAGGGGTCAAACTACGAGCAGTACTTC.

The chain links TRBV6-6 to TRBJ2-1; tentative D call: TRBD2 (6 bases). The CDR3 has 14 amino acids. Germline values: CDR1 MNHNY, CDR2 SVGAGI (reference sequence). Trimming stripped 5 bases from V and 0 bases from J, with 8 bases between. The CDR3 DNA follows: TGTGCCAGCAGTCGGGGGAGCTCCTACAATGAGCAGTTCTTC. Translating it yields CASSRGSSYNEQFF.

CDR3 loop: CASSFLAGGQGYEQYF. The CDR3 DNA reads as TGTGCCAGCAGTTTCCTAGCGGGGGGGCAAGGTTACGAGCAGTACTTC. This chain connects TRBV27 to TRBJ2-7, with 12 bases aligning to TRBD2. Germline CDR1 and CDR2: MNHEY and SMNVEV (reference sequence). Trimming at V came to 3 bases and at J to 4 bases, leaving 7 bases not matched to a gene. The CDR3 contains 16 residues.

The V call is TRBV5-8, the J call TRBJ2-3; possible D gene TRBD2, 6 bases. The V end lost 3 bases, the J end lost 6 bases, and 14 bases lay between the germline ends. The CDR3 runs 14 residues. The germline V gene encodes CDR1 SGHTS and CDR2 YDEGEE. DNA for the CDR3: TGTGCCAGCAGCTCGGGGGTCGCACAGGATACGCAGTATTTT. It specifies CASSSGVAQDTQYF.

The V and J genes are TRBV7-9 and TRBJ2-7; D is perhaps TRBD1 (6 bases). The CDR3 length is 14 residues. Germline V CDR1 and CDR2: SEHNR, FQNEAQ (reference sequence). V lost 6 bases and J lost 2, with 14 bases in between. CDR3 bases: TGTGCCAGCAGGGGGTCGGGACAAGCCTACGAGCAGTACTTC. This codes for CASRGSGQAYEQYF.

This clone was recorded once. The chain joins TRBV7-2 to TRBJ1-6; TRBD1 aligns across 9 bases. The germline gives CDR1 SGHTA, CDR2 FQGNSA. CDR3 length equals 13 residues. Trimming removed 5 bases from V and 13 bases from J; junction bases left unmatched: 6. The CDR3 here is CASSPRDREPLHF. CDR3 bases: TGTGCCAGCAGCCCGAGGGACAGGGAGCCCCTCCACTTT.

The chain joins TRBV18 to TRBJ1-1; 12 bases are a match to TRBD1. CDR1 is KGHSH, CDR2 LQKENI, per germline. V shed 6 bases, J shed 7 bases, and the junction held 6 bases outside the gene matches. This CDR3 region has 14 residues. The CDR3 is CASSRGQGAGEAFF. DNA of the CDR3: TGTGCCAGCTCCCGGGGACAGGGGGCTGGTGAAGCTTTCTTT.

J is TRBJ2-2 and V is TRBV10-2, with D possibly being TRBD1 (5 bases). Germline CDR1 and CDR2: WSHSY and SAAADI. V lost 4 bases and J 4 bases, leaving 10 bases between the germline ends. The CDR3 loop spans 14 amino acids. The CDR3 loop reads CASSASRVTGELFF. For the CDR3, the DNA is TGCGCCAGCAGTGCGTCCAGGGTCACCGGGGAGCTGTTTTTT.

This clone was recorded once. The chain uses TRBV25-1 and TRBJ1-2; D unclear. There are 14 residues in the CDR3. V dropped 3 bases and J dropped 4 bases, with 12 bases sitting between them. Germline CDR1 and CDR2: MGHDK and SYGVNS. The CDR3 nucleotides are TGTGCCAGCAGTGATGAGGTGGAAGGCTATGGCTACACCTTC. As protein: CASSDEVEGYGYTF.

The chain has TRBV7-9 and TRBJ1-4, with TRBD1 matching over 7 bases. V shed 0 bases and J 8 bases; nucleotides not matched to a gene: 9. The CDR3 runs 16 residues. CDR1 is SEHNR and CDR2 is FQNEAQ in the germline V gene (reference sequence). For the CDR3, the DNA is TGTGCCAGCAGCTTAGCGTTGACAGGGCAAAGGGAAAAACTGTTTTTT. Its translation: CASSLALTGQREKLFF.

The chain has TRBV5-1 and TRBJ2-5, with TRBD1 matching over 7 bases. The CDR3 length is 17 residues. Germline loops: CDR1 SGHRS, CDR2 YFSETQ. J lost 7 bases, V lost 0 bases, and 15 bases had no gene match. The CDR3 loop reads CASSLAPDRVGPGTQYF. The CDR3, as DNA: TGCGCCAGCAGCTTGGCCCCAGACAGGGTAGGCCCAGGGACCCAGTACTTC.

CDR3 in DNA: TGTGCCAGCAGCCCTCTAGCGGGGGGGCCAGATACGCAGTATTTT. It translates to CASSPLAGGPDTQYF. The chain has TRBV14 and TRBJ2-3, with 12 bases that match TRBD2. With V trimmed by 4 bases and J by 4 bases, 3 bases remained unmatched. The germline CDR1 and CDR2 sequences are SGHDN and FVKESK. The CDR3 runs to 15 residues.

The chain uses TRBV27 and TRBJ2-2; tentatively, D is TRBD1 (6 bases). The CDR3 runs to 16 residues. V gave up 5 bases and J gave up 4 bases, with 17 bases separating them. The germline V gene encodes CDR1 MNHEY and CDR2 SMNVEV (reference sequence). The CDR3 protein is CASSPGTRGGTGELFF. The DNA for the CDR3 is TGTGCCAGCAGTCCCGGGACGAGAGGGGGCACCGGGGAGCTGTTTTTT.

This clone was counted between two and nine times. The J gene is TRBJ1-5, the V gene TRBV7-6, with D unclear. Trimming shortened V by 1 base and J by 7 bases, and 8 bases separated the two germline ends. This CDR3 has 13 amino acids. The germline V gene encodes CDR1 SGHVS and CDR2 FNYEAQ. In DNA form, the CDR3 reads TGTGCCAGCAGCTTAGAGGGAGCCCAGCCCCAGCATTTT. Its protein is CASSLEGAQPQHF.

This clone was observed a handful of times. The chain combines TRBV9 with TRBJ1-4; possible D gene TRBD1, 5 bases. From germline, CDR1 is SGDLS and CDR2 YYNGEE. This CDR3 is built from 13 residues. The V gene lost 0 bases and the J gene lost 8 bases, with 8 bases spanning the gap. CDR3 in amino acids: CASSVEGQEKLFF. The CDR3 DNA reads TGTGCCAGCAGCGTAGAGGGGCAGGAAAAACTGTTTTTT.

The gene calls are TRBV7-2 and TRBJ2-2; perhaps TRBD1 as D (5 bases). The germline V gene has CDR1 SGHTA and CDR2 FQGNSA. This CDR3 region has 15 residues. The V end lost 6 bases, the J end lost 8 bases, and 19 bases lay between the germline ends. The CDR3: CASSQIQGIGGELFF. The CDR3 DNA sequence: TGTGCCAGCAGTCAGATCCAGGGAATAGGAGGGGAGCTGTTTTTT.

The CDR3 reads CASSQAGQKQETQYF. In nucleotides, the CDR3 is TGCGCCAGCAGCCAAGCTGGACAGAAACAAGAGACCCAGTACTTC. This chain joins TRBV4-1 and TRBJ2-5, with a weak D call TRBD1 (6 bases). Germline CDR1 MGHRA, CDR2 YSYEKL. Trimming shortened V by 1 base and J by 2 bases, and 11 bases separated the two germline ends. The CDR3 consists of 15 residues.

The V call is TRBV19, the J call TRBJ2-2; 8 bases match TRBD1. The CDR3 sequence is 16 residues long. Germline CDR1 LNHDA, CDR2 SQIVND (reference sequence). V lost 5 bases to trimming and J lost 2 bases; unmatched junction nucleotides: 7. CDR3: CASSSWDRLNTGELFF. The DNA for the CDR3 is TGTGCCAGTAGTTCCTGGGACAGGCTCAACACCGGGGAGCTGTTTTTT.

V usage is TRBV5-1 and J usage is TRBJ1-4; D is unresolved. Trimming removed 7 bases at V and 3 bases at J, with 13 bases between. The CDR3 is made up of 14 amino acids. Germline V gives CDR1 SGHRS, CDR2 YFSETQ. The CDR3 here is CASHSGGPNEKLFF. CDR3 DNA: TGCGCCAGCCACAGCGGTGGTCCTAATGAAAAACTGTTTTTT.

CDR3 region: CASSLTNTGELFF. In DNA form, the CDR3 reads TGTGCCAGCAGCTTGACTAACACCGGGGAGCTGTTTTTT. V is TRBV7-6 and J is TRBJ2-2; D not certain. This CDR3 region has 13 residues. Between the trimmed V and J ends, which lost 3 bases and 2 bases, there was a span of 4 bases. The V gene's germline CDR1 is SGHVS and CDR2 FNYEAQ. Looking up the rest from reference TRBV7-6 and TRBJ2-2 gives the full variable domain: GAGVSQSPRYKVTKRGQDVALRCDPISGHVSLYWYRQALGQGPEFLTYFNYEAQQDKSGLPNDRFSAERPEGSISTLTIQRTEQRDSAMYRCASSLTNTGELFFGEGSRLTVL.

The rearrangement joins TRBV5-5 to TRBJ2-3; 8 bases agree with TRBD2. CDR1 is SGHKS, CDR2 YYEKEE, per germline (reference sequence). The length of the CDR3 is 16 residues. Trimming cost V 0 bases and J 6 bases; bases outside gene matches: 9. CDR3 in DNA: TGTGCCAGCAGCTTGGTCGGTAGCGGGGCCCCGGATACGCAGTATTTT. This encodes CASSLVGSGAPDTQYF.

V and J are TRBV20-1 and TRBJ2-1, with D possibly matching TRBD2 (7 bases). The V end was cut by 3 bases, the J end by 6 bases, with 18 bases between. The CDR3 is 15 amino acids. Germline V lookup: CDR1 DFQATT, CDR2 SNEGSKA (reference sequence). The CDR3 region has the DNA TGCAGTGCTAGTAGGTGGGGGGGCCCCGGCAATGAGCAGTTCTTC. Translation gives CSASRWGGPGNEQFF.

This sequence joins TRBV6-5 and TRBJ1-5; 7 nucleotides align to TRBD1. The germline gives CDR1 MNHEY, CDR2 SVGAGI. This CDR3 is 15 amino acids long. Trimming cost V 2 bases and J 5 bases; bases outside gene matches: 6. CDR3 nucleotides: TGTGCCAGCAGTTACGGAGGAGGGGGCGATCAGCCCCAGCATTTT. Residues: CASSYGGGGDQPQHF.

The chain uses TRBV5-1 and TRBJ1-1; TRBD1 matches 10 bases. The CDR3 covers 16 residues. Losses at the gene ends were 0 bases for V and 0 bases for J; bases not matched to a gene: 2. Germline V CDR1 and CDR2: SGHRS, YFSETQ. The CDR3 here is CASSLADRGMNTEAFF. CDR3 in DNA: TGCGCCAGCAGCTTGGCGGACAGGGGGATGAACACTGAAGCTTTCTTT.

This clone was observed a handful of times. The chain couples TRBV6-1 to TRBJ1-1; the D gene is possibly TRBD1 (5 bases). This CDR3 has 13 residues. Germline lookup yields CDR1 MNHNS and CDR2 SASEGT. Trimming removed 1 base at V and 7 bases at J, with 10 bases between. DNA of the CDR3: TGTGCCAGCAGTGAAGGGCGCAGGGATGAAGCTTTCTTT. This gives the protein CASSEGRRDEAFF.

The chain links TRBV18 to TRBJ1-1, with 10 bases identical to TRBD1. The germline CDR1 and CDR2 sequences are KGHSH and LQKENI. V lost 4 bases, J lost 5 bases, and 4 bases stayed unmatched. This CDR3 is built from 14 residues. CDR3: CASSQGQGRTEAFF. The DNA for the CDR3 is TGTGCCAGCTCACAGGGACAGGGGAGGACTGAAGCTTTCTTT.